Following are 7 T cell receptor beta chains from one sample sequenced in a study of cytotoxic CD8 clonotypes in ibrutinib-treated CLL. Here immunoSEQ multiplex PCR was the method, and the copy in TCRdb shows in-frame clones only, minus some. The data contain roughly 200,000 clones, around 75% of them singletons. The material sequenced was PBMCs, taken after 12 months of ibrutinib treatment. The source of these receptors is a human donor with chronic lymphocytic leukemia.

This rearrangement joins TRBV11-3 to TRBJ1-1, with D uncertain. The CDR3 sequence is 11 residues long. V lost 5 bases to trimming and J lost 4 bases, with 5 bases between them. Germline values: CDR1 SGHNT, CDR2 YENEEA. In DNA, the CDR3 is TGTGCCAGCAGCACCTGCACTGAAGCTTTCTTT. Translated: CASSTCTEAFF.

DNA of the CDR3: TGTGCCAGCAGTCTTACAGGGATGTACGAGCAGTACTTC. Translated: CASSLTGMYEQYF. This chain connects TRBV6-5 to TRBJ2-7, with a weak D call TRBD1 (6 bases). The CDR3 consists of 13 residues. V lost 5 bases and J lost 4, with 12 bases in between. Germline CDR1 reads MNHEY; CDR2 reads SVGAGI.

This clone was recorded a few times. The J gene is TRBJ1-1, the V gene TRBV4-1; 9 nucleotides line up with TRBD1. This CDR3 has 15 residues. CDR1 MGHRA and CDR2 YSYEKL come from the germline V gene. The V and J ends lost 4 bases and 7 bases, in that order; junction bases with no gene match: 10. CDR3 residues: CASSPLGTGFGEAFF. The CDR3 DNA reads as TGCGCCAGCAGCCCCCTTGGGACAGGGTTTGGTGAAGCTTTCTTT.

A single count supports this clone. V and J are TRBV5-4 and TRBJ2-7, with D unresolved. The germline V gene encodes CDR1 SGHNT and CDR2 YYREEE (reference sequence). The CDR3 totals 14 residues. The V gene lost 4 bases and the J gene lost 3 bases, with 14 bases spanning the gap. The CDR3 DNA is TGTGCCAGCAGCCAAGAGTCATATAACTACGAGCAGTACTTC. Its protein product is CASSQESYNYEQYF.

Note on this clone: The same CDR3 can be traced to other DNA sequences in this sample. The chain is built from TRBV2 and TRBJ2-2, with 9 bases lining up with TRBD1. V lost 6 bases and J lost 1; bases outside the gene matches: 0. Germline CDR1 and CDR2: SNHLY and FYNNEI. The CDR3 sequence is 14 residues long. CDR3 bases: TGTGCCAGCAGGGGACAGGGGAACACCGGGGAGCTGTTTTTT. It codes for CASRGQGNTGELFF.

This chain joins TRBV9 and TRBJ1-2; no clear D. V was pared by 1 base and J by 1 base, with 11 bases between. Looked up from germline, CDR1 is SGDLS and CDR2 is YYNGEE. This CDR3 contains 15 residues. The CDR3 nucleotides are TGTGCCAGCAGCGTATCGGGGAGTGGTAACTATGGCTACACCTTC. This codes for CASSVSGSGNYGYTF.

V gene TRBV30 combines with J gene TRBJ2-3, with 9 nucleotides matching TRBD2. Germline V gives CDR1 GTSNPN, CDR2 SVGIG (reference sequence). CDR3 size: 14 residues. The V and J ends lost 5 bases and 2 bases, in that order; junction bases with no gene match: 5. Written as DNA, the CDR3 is TGTGCCTGGGATACTAGCGGGCTCACAGATACGCAGTATTTT. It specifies CAWDTSGLTDTQYF.